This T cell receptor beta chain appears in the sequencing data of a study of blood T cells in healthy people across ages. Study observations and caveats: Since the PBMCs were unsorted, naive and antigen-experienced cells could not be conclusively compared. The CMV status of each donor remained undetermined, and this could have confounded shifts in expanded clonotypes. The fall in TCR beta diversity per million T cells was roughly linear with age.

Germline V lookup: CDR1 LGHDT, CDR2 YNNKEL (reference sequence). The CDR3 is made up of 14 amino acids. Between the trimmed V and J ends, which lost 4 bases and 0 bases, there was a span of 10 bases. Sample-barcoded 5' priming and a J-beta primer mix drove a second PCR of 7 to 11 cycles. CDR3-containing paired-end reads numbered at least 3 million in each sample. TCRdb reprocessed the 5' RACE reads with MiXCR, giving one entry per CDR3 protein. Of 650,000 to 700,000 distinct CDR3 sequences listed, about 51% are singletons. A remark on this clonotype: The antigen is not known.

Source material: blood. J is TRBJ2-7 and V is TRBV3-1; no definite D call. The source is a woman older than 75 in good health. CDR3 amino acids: CASSPPRSSYEQYF. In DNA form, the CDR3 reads TGTGCCAGCAGCCCTCCGCGGTCCTCCTACGAGCAGTACTTC.